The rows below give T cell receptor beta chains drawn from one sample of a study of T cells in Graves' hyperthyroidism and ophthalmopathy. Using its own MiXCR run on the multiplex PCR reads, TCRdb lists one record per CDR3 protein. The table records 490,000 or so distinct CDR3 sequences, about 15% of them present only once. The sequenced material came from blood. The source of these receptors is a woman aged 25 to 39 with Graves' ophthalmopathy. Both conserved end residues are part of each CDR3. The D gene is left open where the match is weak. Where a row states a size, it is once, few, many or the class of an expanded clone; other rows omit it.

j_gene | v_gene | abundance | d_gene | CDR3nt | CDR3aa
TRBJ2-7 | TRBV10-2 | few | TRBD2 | TGCGCCAGCGGAGGGACTAGCGGCTTCGGGGAGCAGTACTTC | CASGGTSGFGEQYF
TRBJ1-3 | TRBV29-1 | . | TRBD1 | TGCAGCGCTGAAGTCGGGGACAGTTCTGGAAACACCATATATTTT | CSAEVGDSSGNTIYF
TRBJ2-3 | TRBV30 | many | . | TGTGCCTGGGGGTCGGCTGATACGCAGTATTTT | CAWGSADTQYF
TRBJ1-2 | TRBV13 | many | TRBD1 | TGTGCCAGCAGCCGCCAAGGGGGCATGGGCTATGGCTACACCTTC | CASSRQGGMGYGYTF
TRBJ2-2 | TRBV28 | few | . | TGTGCCAGCAGTCTAAGGCGACGGGCCGGGGAGCTGTTTTTT | CASSLRRRAGELFF
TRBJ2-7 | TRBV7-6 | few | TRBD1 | TGTGCCAGCAGCTCTTTCTCTGCCTTAGACAGGGGGAAACCCTACGAGCAGTACTTC | CASSSFSALDRGKPYEQYF
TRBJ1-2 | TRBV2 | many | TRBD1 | TGTGCCAGCAGTGAGGACAGGGAAACTGGCTACACCTTC | CASSEDRETGYTF
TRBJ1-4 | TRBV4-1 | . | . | TGCGCCAGCAGCCAAGAACAGGGATATCCTAGGATGTTTTTT | CASSQEQGYPRMFF
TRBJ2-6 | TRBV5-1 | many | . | TGCGCCAGCAGCTTCCATCTCTCTGGGGCCAACGTCCTGACTTTC | CASSFHLSGANVLTF
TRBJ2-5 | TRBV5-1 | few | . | TGCGCCAGCAGCTTGGTGACAATAGTTGGCCGAGAGACCCAGTACTTC | CASSLVTIVGRETQYF
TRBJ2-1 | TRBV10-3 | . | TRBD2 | TGTGCCACCCACCTCAGCGGGGACTCCTACAATGAGCAGTTCTTC | CATHLSGDSYNEQFF
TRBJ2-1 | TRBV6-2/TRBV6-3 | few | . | TGTGCCAGCAGTGCCGTTTACGAGCAGTTCTTC | CASSAVYEQFF
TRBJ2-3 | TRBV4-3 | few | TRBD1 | TGCGCCAGCAGCCAAGATGGGGACAGGGGCATTGATACGCAGTATTTT | CASSQDGDRGIDTQYF
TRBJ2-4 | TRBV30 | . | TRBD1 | TGTGCCTGGAACCAGGGGGCGATTAGCAAAAACATTCAGTACTTC | CAWNQGAISKNIQYF
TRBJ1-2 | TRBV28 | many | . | TGTGCCAGCAGTTTTACCCTTGGGGGGAAGAACTATGGCTACACCTTC | CASSFTLGGKNYGYTF
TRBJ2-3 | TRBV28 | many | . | TGTGCCAGCAGTTTATGGGTAGATACGCAGTATTTT | CASSLWVDTQYF
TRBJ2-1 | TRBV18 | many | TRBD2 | TGTGCCAGCTCACCTCCGGGACTAGCGATTGGTGAGCAGTTCTTC | CASSPPGLAIGEQFF
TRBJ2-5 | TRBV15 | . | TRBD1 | TGTGCCACCAGCAACAGGGGCGGGCGAGAGACCCAGTACTTC | CATSNRGGRETQYF
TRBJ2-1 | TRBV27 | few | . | TGTGCCAGCAGTGGTACTAGGAGGACGCGCAATGAGCAGTTCTTC | CASSGTRRTRNEQFF
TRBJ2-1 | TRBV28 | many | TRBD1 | TGTGCCAGCAGTCGTGACAGGGGAGAGTACGGTGAGCAGTTCTTC | CASSRDRGEYGEQFF
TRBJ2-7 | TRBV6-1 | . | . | TGTGCCAGCAGTCGACGGTCCGCCTACGAGCAGTACTTC | CASSRRSAYEQYF
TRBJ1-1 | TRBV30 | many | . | TGTGCCTGGAGACCGCACCGGAACACTGAAGCTTTCTTT | CAWRPHRNTEAFF
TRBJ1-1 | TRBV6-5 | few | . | TGTGCCAGCAGTTACTCGGTTAGGGCTATAATAAACACTGAAGCTTTCTTT | CASSYSVRAIINTEAFF
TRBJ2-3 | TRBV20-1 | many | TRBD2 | TGCAGTGCTAGCCGACTAGCGGCGGGCACAGATACGCAGTATTTT | CSASRLAAGTDTQYF
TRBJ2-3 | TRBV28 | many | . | TGTGCCAGCGACCCCACAGATACGCAGTATTTT | CASDPTDTQYF
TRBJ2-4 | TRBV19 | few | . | TGTGCCAGTAGTATAGCTGGGCCTCAACTAGCCAAAAACATTCAGTACTTC | CASSIAGPQLAKNIQYF
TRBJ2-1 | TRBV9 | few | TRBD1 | TGTGCCAGCAGCACCCCCCGGACAGGGACTTCTCACTCCTACAATGAGCAGTTCTTC | CASSTPRTGTSHSYNEQFF
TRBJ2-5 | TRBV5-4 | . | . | TGTGCCAGCAGCCATGAATGGGATTCGGAGACCCAGTACTTC | CASSHEWDSETQYF
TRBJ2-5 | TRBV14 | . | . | TGTGCCAGCAGCCAAGATTGGGACCAAGAGACCCAGTACTTC | CASSQDWDQETQYF
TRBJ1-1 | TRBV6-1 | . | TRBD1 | TGTGCCAGCAACGACAGGGTCACTTCGAACACTGAAGCTTTCTTT | CASNDRVTSNTEAFF
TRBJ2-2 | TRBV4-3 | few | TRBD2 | TGCGCCAGCAGCCCAGTCACTAGCGGGAGTCTCGGGGAGCTGTTTTTT | CASSPVTSGSLGELFF
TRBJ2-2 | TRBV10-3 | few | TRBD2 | TGTGCCATTAGCGGGACCGAGTACACCGGGGAGCTGTTTTTT | CAISGTEYTGELFF
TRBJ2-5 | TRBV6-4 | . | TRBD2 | TGTGCCAGCAGCCCTAGGGCGGGAGCAGGAGAGACCCAGTACTTC | CASSPRAGAGETQYF
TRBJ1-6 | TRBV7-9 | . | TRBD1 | TGTGCCAGCAGCTCCGGACAGGGGACGGGATCACCCCTCCACTTT | CASSSGQGTGSPLHF
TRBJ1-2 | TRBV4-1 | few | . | TGCGCCAGCAGCGAAGACAGCGTAGAAGGCTACACCTTC | CASSEDSVEGYTF
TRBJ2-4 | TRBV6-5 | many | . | TGTGCCAGCAGTTACTCTCGGAGTTCGATCGAAAACATTCAGTACTTC | CASSYSRSSIENIQYF
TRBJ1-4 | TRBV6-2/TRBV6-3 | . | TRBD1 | TGTGCCAGCAGTTATGGAGGGACAGCTAATGAAAAACTGTTTTTT | CASSYGGTANEKLFF